This T cell receptor beta chain came from a study of CD8+CD57+ T cells in acquired aplastic anemia. Study context: Sorted CD4+ plus CD8+ cells gave DNA averaging around 3.2 ug.

Details on this clonotype: Its antigen remains unknown. Compared with germline, one end of the junction differs, possibly owing to a read error.

Genomic DNA, serving as template, underwent TCR beta VDJ and CDR3 profiling. TCRdb used MiXCR to reprocess the reads, holding one entry per CDR3 protein. The sample holds 80,000 to 100,000 distinct CDR3 sequences, roughly two thirds seen once. Findings of the study overall: No significant patient-versus-control difference appeared in CD8+ Simpson's diversity. Common to patients and controls were 25 to 30 CD8+ CDR3 sequences.

Sequencing was done on patients that had shown CD8+CD57+ cell expansion by flow cytometry. At blood sampling, none of the patients had yet received therapy. The receptor was derived from a human donor with aplastic anemia. Sequencing input: sorted CD4+, CD8+, or CD8+CD57+ T cells (not recorded which) from PBMCs.

The CDR3 nucleotides are TGTGCCAGCAGCTTAGTTACGGGCTTCGGGGATTCACCCCTCCGCTTT. This codes for CASSLVTGFGDSPLRF. The chain links TRBV11-1 to TRBJ1-6; D not certain. CDR1 and CDR2 from the germline V gene are SGHAT and FQDESV (reference sequence). The CDR3 is 16 amino acids.